The 7 T cell receptor beta chains below all came from one sample that was sequenced in a study of blood T cell repertoires in COVID-19. Produced via immunoSEQ multiplex PCR; TCRdb's table is partial and in-frame only. Seen here are approximately 220,000 clones, around four fifths observed once, and the top ten hold 5.1%. Sequencing used peripheral blood. These receptors came from a woman between 55 and 75 years old who had recovered from COVID-19.

The chain couples TRBV12-1 to TRBJ2-7; the D call of TRBD1 is as the table states it, not checked on the DNA. TRBV12-1 is tagged as a pseudogene. This CDR3 comprises 13 residues. CDR3 amino acids: CASLRDRVHEQYF. CDR3 DNA: TGTGCCAGCTTGAGGGACAGGGTGCACGAGCAGTACTTC.

The CDR3: CASSYSKGGAGNTIYF. CDR3 nucleotides: TGTGCCAGCAGTTACTCGAAGGGAGGTGCTGGAAACACCATATATTTT. The chain carries TRBV6-5 and TRBJ1-3; no firm D call. Germline loops: CDR1 MNHEY, CDR2 SVGAGI. V lost 0 bases and J 2 bases, leaving 11 bases between the germline ends. CDR3 length equals 16 residues.

This clone was seen a handful of times. The V and J genes are TRBV7-2 and TRBJ2-1, with D possibly TRBD1 on 5 matching bases. V was shortened by 3 bases and J by 5 bases, with 5 bases between the two germline ends. Germline CDR1 reads SGHTA; CDR2 reads FQGNSA. The CDR3 is 12 residues long. The CDR3 reads CASSFRDNEQFF. The CDR3 bases are TGTGCCAGCAGCTTCAGGGACAATGAGCAGTTCTTC.

This rearrangement joins TRBV18 to TRBJ2-3, with a weak D call TRBD1 (6 bases). V was clipped by 2 bases and J by 0 bases, with 9 bases between them. Germline assignment: CDR1 KGHSH and CDR2 LQKENI. The CDR3 length is 15 residues. CDR3 loop: CASSPTGPSTDTQYF. CDR3 bases: TGTGCCAGCTCACCAACAGGGCCGAGCACAGATACGCAGTATTTT.

The chain employs TRBV5-6 and TRBJ2-7, with TRBD1 matching 8 bases. V lost 2 bases, J lost 4 bases, and 8 bases stayed unmatched. Germline values: CDR1 SGHDT, CDR2 YYEEEE. The CDR3 covers 15 residues. CDR3 protein: CASSFPGQGWYEQYF. The DNA of the CDR3 is TGTGCCAGCAGCTTTCCAGGACAGGGTTGGTACGAGCAGTACTTC.

The rearrangement links TRBV9 to TRBJ1-2; 7 nucleotides line up with TRBD1. V gave up 4 bases and J gave up 6 bases; unmatched junction bases: 9. Germline V gene sequence: CDR1 SGDLS, CDR2 YYNGEE. This CDR3 contains 14 residues. CDR3 nucleotides: TGTGCCAGCAGCACCGAACAGGGGAACGATGGCTACACCTTC. This encodes CASSTEQGNDGYTF.

CDR3 DNA sequence: TGTGCCAGCACCCCCTCCGGCGGGGTGCGCGAGCAGTACTTC. Translated, it gives CASTPSGGVREQYF. The chain employs TRBV5-8 and TRBJ2-7, with D possibly being TRBD2 (6 bases). With 6 bases removed from V and 6 bases from J, the gap between germline ends came to 19 bases. CDR1 SGHTS and CDR2 YDEGEE come from the germline V gene. This CDR3 region has 14 residues.